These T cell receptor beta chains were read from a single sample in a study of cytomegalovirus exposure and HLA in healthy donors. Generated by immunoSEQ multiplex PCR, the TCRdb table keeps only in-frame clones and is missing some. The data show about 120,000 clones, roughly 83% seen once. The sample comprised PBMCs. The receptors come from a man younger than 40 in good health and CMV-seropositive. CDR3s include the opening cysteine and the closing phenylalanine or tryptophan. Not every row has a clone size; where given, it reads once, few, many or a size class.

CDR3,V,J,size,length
CAWKGVSTTDTQYF,TRBV30,TRBJ2-3,NA,14
CASSLDVSGELFF,TRBV7-2,TRBJ2-2,NA,13
CASSLFFSYGYTF,TRBV28,TRBJ1-2,NA,13
CASSIGQAYEQYF,TRBV28,TRBJ2-7,NA,13
CASSVGVRGNTIYF,TRBV9,TRBJ1-3,NA,14
CSVQRDRGAEETQYF,TRBV29-1,TRBJ2-5,NA,15
CSVAPGVETQYF,TRBV29-1,TRBJ2-5,NA,12
CASTSRDMRSGLTF,TRBV27,TRBJ2-6,NA,14
CASSQNPAGATGELFF,TRBV4-1,TRBJ2-2,few,16
CSVDVVQRSSYEQYF,TRBV29-1,TRBJ2-7,few,15
CAWSVLTGPYGYTF,TRBV30,TRBJ1-2,NA,14
CASSPSPGAGANGLTF,TRBV18,TRBJ2-6,NA,16
CASSWTGGAGETQYF,TRBV5-1,TRBJ2-5,NA,15
CASSDGTGGTGANGLTF,TRBV2,TRBJ2-6,NA,17
CASRGAGVSYNEQFF,TRBV6-5,TRBJ2-1,NA,15
CASSPDRGYEQYF,TRBV7-8,TRBJ2-7,NA,13
CASSDGTGNTGELFF,TRBV6-4,TRBJ2-2,few,15
CASSLTGGMAFF,TRBV28,TRBJ1-1,NA,12
CASRLGPGPGSGYTF,TRBV11-3,TRBJ1-2,NA,15
CASSSPGQGRSNTEAFF,TRBV21-1,TRBJ1-1,NA,17
CASSEHELYNEQFF,TRBV25-1,TRBJ2-1,NA,14
CASSRVDKNYGYTF,TRBV4-3,TRBJ1-2,NA,14
CASTPLAGPYNEQFF,TRBV9,TRBJ2-1,NA,15
CASSPSLGLLNYGYTF,TRBV9,TRBJ1-2,NA,16
CASRNRGSNEQFF,TRBV5-1,TRBJ2-1,NA,13
CASSEWDTAGGEQYF,TRBV6-1,TRBJ2-7,NA,15
CAWRSQVLYGYTF,TRBV30,TRBJ1-2,once,13
CASSPVDRSNEKLFF,TRBV28,TRBJ1-4,NA,15
CASSGRQVPYEQYF,TRBV9,TRBJ2-7,NA,14